Listed here is a single TCR beta chain. Its antigen is as yet unknown. This specimen comes from a study of cytomegalovirus exposure and HLA in healthy donors. Findings of the study overall: Sequencing probably produced one cluster of sequence variants that were highly shared. Among immune exposure information, only CMV serostatus was available. Later analysis identified about 17,000 TCR beta sequences associated with HLA alleles, using a false discovery rate threshold of 0.05.

Each of the donors was a healthy bone marrow donor. Vbeta (60) and Jbeta (13) primers were used in the PCR. Clones were read by immunoSEQ multiplex PCR, and TCRdb kept only the in-frame ones, dropping some. In the table there are fewer than 150,000 clones, around 77% of which are singletons. The sample consisted of PBMCs. This sequence was found in a woman aged 25 to 39 in good health and CMV-seropositive.

The CDR3 is CASSSGTGSLGANVLTF. The DNA for the CDR3 is TGCGCCAGCAGCTCCGGGACAGGGAGTTTGGGGGCCAACGTCCTGACTTTC. This sequence joins TRBV5-1 and TRBJ2-6, with TRBD1 identical over 9 bases. The length of the CDR3 is 17 residues. Germline CDR1 and CDR2: SGHRS and YFSETQ. V shed 3 bases, J shed 4 bases, and the junction held 8 bases outside the gene matches.